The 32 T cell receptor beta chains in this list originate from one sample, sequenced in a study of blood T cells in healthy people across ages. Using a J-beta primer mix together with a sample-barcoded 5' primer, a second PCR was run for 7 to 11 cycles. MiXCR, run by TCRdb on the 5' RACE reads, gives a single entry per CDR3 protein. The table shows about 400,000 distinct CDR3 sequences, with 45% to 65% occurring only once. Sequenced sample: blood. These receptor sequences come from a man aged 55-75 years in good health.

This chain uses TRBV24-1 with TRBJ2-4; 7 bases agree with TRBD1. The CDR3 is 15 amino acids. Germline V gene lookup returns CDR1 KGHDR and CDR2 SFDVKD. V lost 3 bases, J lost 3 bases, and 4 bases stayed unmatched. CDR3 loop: CATSDGQANKNIQYF. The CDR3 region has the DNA TGTGCCACCAGTGATGGACAGGCCAACAAAAACATTCAGTACTTC.

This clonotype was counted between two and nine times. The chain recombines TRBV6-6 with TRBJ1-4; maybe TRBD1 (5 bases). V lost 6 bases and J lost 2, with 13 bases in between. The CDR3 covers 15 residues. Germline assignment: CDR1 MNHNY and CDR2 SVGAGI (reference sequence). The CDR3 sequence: CASSSHGDTNEKLFF. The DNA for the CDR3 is TGTGCCAGCAGCTCCCACGGGGACACTAATGAAAAACTGTTTTTT.

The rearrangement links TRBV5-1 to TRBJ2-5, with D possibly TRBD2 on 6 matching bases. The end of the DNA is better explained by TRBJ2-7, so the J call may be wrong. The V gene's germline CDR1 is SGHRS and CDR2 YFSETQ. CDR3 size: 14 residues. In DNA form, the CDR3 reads TGCGCCAGCAGCCCGAACGCGGGGACGAGCGAGCAGTACTTC. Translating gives CASSPNAGTSEQYF.

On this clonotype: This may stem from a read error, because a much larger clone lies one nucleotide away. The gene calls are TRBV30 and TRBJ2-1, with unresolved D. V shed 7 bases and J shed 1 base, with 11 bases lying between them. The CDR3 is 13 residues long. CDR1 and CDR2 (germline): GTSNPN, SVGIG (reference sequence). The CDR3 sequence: CASTAVSYNEQFF. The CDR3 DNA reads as TGTGCCTCTACTGCGGTATCCTACAATGAGCAGTTCTTC.

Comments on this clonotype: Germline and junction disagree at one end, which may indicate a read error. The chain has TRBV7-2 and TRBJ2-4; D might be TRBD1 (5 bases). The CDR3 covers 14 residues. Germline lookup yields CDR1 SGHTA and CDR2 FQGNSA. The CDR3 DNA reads TGTGCCTGCAGCTCAGGACGGACATCAAACATTCAGTACTTC. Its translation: CACSSGRTSNIQYF. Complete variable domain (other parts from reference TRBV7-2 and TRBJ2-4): GAGVSQSPSNKVTEKGKDVELRCDPISGHTALYWYRQSLGQGLEFLIYFQGNSAPDKSGLPSDRFSAERTGGSVSTLTIQRTQQEDSAVYLCACSSGRTSNIQYFGAGTRLSVL.

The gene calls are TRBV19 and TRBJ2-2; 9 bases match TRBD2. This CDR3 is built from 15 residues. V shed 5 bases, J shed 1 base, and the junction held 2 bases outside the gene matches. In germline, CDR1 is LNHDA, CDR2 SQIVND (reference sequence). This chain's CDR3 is CASSGGRVNTGELFF. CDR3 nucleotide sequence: TGTGCCAGTAGTGGCGGGAGGGTGAACACCGGGGAGCTGTTTTTT.

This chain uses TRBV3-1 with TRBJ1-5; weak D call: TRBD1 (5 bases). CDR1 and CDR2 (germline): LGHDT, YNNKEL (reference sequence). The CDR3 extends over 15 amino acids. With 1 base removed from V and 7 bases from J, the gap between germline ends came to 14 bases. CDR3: CASSQGSGQGQPQHF. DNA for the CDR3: TGTGCCAGCAGCCAAGGATCGGGGCAAGGGCAGCCCCAGCATTTT.

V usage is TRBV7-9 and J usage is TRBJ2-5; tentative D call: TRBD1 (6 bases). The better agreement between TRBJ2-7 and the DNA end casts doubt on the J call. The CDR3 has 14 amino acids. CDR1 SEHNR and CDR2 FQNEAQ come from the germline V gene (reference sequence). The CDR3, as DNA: TGTGCCAGCAGCTCGATGGGGACATCCCACGAGCAGTACTTC. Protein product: CASSSMGTSHEQYF.

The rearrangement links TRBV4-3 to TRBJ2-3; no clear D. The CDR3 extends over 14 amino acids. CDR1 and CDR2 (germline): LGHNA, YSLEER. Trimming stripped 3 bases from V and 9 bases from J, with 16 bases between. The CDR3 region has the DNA TGCGCCAGCAGCCACCCCTCGGTTGAGTGCACGCAGTATTTT. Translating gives CASSHPSVECTQYF.

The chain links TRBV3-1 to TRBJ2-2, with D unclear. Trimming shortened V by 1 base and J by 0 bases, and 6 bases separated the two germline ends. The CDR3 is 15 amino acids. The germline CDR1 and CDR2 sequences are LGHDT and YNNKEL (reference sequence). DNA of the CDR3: TGTGCCAGCAGCCAAGGACGATCGAACACCGGGGAGCTGTTTTTT. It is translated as CASSQGRSNTGELFF. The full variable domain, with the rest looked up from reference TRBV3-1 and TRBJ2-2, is DTAVSQTPKYLVTQMGNDKSIKCEQNLGHDTMYWYKQDSKKFLKIMFSYNNKELIINETVPNRFSPKSPDKAHLNLHINSLELGDSAVYFCASSQGRSNTGELFFGEGSRLTVL.

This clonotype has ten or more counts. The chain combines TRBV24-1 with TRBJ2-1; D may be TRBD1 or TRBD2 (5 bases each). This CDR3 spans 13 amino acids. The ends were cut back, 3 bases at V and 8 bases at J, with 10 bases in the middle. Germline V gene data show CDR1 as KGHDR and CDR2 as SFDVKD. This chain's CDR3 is CATSDGGRHEQFF. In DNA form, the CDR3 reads TGTGCCACCAGTGATGGGGGAAGGCATGAGCAGTTCTTC.

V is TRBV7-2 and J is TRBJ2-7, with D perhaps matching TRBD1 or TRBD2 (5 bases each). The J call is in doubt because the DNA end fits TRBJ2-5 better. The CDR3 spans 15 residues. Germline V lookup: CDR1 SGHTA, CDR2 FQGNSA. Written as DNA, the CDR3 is TGTGCCAGCAGCTTATGGGGCGGGCGGGAAGAGACCCAGTACTTC. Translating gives CASSLWGGREETQYF.

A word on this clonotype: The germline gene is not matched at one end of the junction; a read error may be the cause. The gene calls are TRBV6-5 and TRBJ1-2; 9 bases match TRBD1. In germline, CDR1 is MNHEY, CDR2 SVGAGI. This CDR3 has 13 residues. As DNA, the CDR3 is TGTGCCAGCAGTCCGACAGGGGGGTATGGCTACATCTTC. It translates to CASSPTGGYGYIF.

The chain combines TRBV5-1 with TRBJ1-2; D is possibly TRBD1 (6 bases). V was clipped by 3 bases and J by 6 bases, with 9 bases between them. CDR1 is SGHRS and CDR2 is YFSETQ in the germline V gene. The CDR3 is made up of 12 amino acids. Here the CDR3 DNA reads TGCGCCAGCAGCTCCGCAGGGGATGGCTACACCTTC. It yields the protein CASSSAGDGYTF.

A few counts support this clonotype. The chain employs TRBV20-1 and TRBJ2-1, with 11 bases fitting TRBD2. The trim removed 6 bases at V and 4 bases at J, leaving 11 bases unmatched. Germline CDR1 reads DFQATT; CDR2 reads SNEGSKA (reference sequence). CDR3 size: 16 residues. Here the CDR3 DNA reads TGCAGTGCAGGCAGGGGTGGGACTAGCGGATACAATGAGCAGTTCTTC. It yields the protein CSAGRGGTSGYNEQFF.

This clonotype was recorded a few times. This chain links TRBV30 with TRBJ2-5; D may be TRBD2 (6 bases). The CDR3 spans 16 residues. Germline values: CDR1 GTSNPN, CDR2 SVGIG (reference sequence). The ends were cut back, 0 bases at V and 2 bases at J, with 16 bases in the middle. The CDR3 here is CAWSVGTLAKQETQYF. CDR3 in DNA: TGTGCCTGGAGTGTGGGCACCCTAGCGAAACAAGAGACCCAGTACTTC. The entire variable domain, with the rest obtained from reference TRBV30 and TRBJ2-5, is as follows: SQTIHQWPATLVQPVGSPLSLECTVEGTSNPNLYWYRQAAGRGLQLLFYSVGIGQISSEVPQNLSASRPQDRQFILSSKKLLLSDSGFYLCAWSVGTLAKQETQYFGPGTRLLVL.

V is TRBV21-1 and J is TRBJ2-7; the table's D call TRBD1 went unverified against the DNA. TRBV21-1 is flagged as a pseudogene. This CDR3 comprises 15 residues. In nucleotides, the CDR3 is TGTGCCAGCACCTTTCATCCGGGACAGATCTACGAGCAGTACTTC. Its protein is CASTFHPGQIYEQYF.

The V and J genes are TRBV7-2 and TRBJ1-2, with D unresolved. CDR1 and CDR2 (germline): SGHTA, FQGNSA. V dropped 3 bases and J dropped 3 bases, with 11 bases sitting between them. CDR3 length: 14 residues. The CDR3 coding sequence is TGTGCCAGCAGCTTCCTTCAGGACCACTATGGCTACACCTTC. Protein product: CASSFLQDHYGYTF.

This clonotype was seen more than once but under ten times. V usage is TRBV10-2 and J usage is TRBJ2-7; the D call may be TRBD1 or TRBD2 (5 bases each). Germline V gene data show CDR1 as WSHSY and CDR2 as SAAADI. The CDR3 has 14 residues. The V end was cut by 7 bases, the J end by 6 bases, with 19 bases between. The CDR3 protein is CASIGDLPGSEQYF. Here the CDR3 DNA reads TGCGCCAGCATCGGGGACCTACCGGGGTCCGAGCAGTACTTC.

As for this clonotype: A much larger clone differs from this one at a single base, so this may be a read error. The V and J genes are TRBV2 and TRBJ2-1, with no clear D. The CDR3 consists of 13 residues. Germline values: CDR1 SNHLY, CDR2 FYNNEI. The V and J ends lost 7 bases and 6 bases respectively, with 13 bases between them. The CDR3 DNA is TGTGCCAGCAAAAAGGCCTCCGGCAATGAGCAGTTCTTC. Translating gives CASKKASGNEQFF. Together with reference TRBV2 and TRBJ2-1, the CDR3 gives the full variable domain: EPEVTQTPSHQVTQMGQEVILRCVPISNHLYFYWYRQILGQKVEFLVSFYNNEISEKSEIFDDQFSVERPDGSNFTLKIRSTKLEDSAMYFCASKKASGNEQFFGPGTRLTVL.

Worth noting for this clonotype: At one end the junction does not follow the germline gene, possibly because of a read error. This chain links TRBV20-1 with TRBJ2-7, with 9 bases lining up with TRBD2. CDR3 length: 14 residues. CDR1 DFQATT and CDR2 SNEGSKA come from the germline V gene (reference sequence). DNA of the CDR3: TGCAGTACTAGCCCCCGGACTAGCGCCTACGAGCAGTACTTC. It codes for CSTSPRTSAYEQYF.

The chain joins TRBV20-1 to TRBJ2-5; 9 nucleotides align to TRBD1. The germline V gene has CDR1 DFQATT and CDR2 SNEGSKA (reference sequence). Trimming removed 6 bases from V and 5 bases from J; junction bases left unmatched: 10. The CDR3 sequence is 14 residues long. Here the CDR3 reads CSAATGGGRETQYF. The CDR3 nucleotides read TGCAGTGCGGCCACAGGGGGCGGACGGGAGACCCAGTACTTC.

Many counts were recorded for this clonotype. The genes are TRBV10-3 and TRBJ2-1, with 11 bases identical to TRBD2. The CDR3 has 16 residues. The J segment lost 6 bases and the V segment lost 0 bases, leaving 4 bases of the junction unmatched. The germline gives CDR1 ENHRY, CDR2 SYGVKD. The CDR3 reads CAISESLAGGGNEQFF. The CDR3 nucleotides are TGTGCCATCAGTGAGTCCCTAGCGGGAGGAGGCAATGAGCAGTTCTTC.

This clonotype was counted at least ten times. DNA of the CDR3: TGCGCCAGCAGCTTGGAGGGGCCCGGCTACACCTTC. This translates into CASSLEGPGYTF. V gene TRBV5-1 combines with J gene TRBJ1-2; D is possibly TRBD1 (5 bases). CDR1 SGHRS and CDR2 YFSETQ come from the germline V gene. V was clipped by 0 bases and J by 8 bases, with 8 bases between them. The CDR3 is 12 residues long.

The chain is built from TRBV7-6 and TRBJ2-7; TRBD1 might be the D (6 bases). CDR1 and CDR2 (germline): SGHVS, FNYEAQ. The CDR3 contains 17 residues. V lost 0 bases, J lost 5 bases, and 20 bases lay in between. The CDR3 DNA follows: TGTGCCAGCAGCTTAGCCGTGGGCCGCGTGGGGGCGAACGAGCAGTACTTC. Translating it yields CASSLAVGRVGANEQYF.

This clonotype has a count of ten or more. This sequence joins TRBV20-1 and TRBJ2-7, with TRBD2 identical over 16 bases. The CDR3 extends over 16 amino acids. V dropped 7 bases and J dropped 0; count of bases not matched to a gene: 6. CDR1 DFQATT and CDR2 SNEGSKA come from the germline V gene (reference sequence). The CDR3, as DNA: TGCAGTGAAGGGGGACTAGCGGGAGGGTCCTCCTACGAGCAGTACTTC. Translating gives CSEGGLAGGSSYEQYF.

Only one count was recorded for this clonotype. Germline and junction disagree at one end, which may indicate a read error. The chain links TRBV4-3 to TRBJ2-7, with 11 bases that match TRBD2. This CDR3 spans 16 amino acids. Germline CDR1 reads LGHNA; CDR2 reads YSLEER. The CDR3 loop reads CASSQDTGLAGYEQYF. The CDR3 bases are TGCGCCAGCAGCCAAGATACTGGACTAGCGGGCTACGAACAGTACTTC.

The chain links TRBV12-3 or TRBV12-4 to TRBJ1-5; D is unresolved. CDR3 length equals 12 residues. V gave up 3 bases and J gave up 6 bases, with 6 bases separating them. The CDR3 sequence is CASSFSGQPQHF. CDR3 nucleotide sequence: TGTGCCAGCAGTTTCTCCGGTCAGCCCCAGCATTTT.

The CDR3 region is CASTPHGNGELFF. In nucleotides, the CDR3 is TGTGCCAGCACCCCTCACGGAAACGGGGAGCTGTTTTTT. The V and J genes are TRBV2 and TRBJ2-2, with no clear D. V was cut by 7 bases and J by 7 bases, with 13 bases left in between. Germline lookup yields CDR1 SNHLY and CDR2 FYNNEI. This CDR3 spans 13 amino acids.

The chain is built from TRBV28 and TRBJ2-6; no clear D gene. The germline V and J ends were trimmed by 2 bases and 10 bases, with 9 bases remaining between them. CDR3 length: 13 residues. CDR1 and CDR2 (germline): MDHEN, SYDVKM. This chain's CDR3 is CASSLLSRNVLTF. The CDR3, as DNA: TGTGCCAGCAGTTTACTGAGTCGGAACGTCCTGACTTTC.

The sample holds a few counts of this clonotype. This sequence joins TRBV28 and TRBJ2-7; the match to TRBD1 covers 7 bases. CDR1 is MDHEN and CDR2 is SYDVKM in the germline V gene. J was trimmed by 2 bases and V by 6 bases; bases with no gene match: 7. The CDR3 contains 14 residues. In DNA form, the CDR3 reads TGTGCCAGCAGGACCGGGACAGCCCCCTACGAGCAGTACTTC. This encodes CASRTGTAPYEQYF.

The CDR3 region has the DNA TGTGCCAGCAGCCGACAAATCAGAAAAGATACGCAGTATTTT. Translating gives CASSRQIRKDTQYF. The chain carries TRBV12-3 or TRBV12-4 and TRBJ2-3, with D unclear. This CDR3 contains 14 residues. Deletions cut 6 bases from V and 5 bases from J, with 15 bases between.